A selection of T cell receptor beta chains follows, all from one sample in a study of T cells in Graves' hyperthyroidism and ophthalmopathy. TCRdb independently ran MiXCR on the multiplex PCR reads; one entry per CDR3 protein. This sample has some 690,000 distinct CDR3 sequences, with roughly 17% found just once. The sequencing input was blood. These receptors originate from a man aged 45-60 years with Graves' hyperthyroidism. CDR3s include the opening cysteine and the closing phenylalanine or tryptophan. D genes are given only for firm matches. A row's size may be missing; if present it is once, few, many or a size class.

J gene | clone size | V gene | D gene | CDR3 protein | CDR3 DNA
TRBJ1-1 | few | TRBV19 | NA | CASSRGPIMNTEAFF | TGTGCCAGTAGCAGGGGACCCATCATGAACACTGAAGCTTTCTTT
TRBJ2-3 | few | TRBV24-1 | TRBD2 | CATSDPAGGPDTQYF | TGTGCCACCAGTGACCCCGCGGGGGGCCCAGATACGCAGTATTTT
TRBJ1-4 | few | TRBV29-1 | NA | CSATRMGTNEKLFF | TGCAGCGCCACTCGAATGGGAACTAATGAAAAACTGTTTTTT
TRBJ2-3 | many | TRBV2 | TRBD2 | CASSPSRTSGTDTQYF | TGTGCCAGCAGCCCCTCCCGGACTAGCGGCACAGATACGCAGTATTTT
TRBJ2-1 | many | TRBV7-8 | NA | CASSPRQVLSYNEQFF | TGTGCCAGCAGCCCCAGACAGGTACTCTCCTACAATGAGCAGTTCTTC
TRBJ2-7 | NA | TRBV20-1 | TRBD2 | CSASVSGSPYEQYF | TGCAGTGCGAGCGTGAGCGGGAGTCCCTACGAGCAGTACTTC
TRBJ1-4 | NA | TRBV15 | NA | CATSGEATNEKLFF | TGTGCCACCAGCGGAGAAGCAACTAATGAAAAACTGTTTTTT
TRBJ2-1 | many | TRBV7-9 | NA | CASSLGIEEQFF | TGTGCCAGCAGCTTAGGAATTGAAGAGCAGTTCTTC
TRBJ2-3 | NA | TRBV5-1 | TRBD2 | CASSAGTTTDTQYF | TGCGCCAGCAGCGCCGGGACTACGACCGATACGCAGTATTTT
TRBJ2-5 | many | TRBV30 | NA | CAWSVFTGQETQYF | TGTGCCTGGAGTGTATTTACAGGCCAAGAGACCCAGTACTTC
TRBJ1-3 | many | TRBV2 | NA | CASSPDRISGNTIYF | TGTGCCAGCAGTCCCGACAGGATCTCTGGAAACACCATATATTTT
TRBJ2-7 | NA | TRBV3-1 | TRBD2 | CASSPGLVTYEQYF | TGTGCCAGCAGCCCGGGACTAGTGACATACGAGCAGTACTTC
TRBJ2-1 | many | TRBV7-9 | TRBD2 | CASSPRTSLYNEQFF | TGTGCCAGCAGCCCCCGGACTAGCCTTTACAATGAGCAGTTCTTC
TRBJ2-3 | few | TRBV20-1 | TRBD2 | CSARGWAGGPSTDTQYF | TGCAGTGCTAGGGGGTGGGCGGGAGGCCCAAGCACAGATACGCAGTATTTT
TRBJ1-5 | few | TRBV7-3 | NA | CASSSRLLYSNQPQHF | TGTGCCAGCAGCTCCCGACTCCTTTATAGCAATCAGCCCCAGCATTTT
TRBJ2-3 | many | TRBV20-1 | TRBD2 | CSTKLALGTDTQYF | TGCAGCACCAAACTAGCGTTAGGCACAGATACGCAGTATTTT
TRBJ2-6 | NA | TRBV7-2 | NA | CASSLRGPGVNVLTF | TGTGCCAGCAGCTTAAGAGGGCCTGGGGTCAACGTCCTGACTTTC
TRBJ2-2 | many | TRBV5-1 | NA | CASSRGQTNTGELFF | TGCGCCAGCAGCCGAGGACAGACGAACACCGGGGAGCTGTTTTTT
TRBJ2-7 | few | TRBV7-6 | TRBD1 | CASSLVTGDEQYF | TGTGCCAGCAGCTTAGTTACAGGGGACGAGCAGTACTTC
TRBJ2-1 | NA | TRBV12-3/TRBV12-4 | NA | CASSRLTGPYNEQFF | TGTGCCAGCAGTAGGCTAACGGGTCCCTACAATGAGCAGTTCTTC
TRBJ1-1 | few | TRBV5-1 | NA | CASSPGQVGETEAFF | TGCGCCAGCAGCCCGGGTCAGGTTGGCGAAACTGAAGCTTTCTTT
TRBJ2-1 | many | TRBV2 | NA | CASLGQSSYNEQFF | TGTGCCAGCCTCGGACAGAGCTCCTACAATGAGCAGTTCTTC
TRBJ1-2 | NA | TRBV30 | TRBD1 | CAWARQGNYGYTF | TGTGCCTGGGCCAGACAGGGGAACTATGGCTACACCTTC
TRBJ2-1 | NA | TRBV3-1 | TRBD2 | CASSQGLASGRHNEQFF | TGTGCCAGCAGCCAAGGTCTCGCTAGCGGGAGGCACAATGAGCAGTTCTTC
TRBJ1-2 | NA | TRBV19 | TRBD1 | CASTTDRGNYGYTF | TGTGCCAGTACCACGGACAGGGGTAACTATGGCTACACCTTC
TRBJ2-7 | few | TRBV5-1 | NA | CASSLRVCTYEQYF | TGCGCCAGCAGCTTAAGGGTATGCACCTACGAGCAGTACTTC
TRBJ1-4 | few | TRBV18 | NA | CASSTSIGQRLNEKLFF | TGTGCCAGCTCAACTTCCATTGGACAGCGCCTTAATGAAAAACTGTTTTTT
TRBJ1-1 | NA | TRBV5-5 | NA | CASRGSRVDIHTEAFF | TGTGCCAGCAGGGGTAGTCGGGTGGATATACACACTGAAGCTTTCTTT
TRBJ2-7 | NA | TRBV5-4 | NA | CASSLERWSSYEQYF | TGTGCCAGCAGCTTAGAACGGTGGAGCTCCTACGAGCAGTACTTC
TRBJ1-5 | few | TRBV18 | NA | CASSPDLRSNQPQHF | TGTGCCAGCTCGCCGGACCTGAGGAGCAATCAGCCCCAGCATTTT
TRBJ2-2 | few | TRBV3-1 | NA | CASSQREGPRELFF | TGTGCCAGCAGCCAAAGAGAGGGCCCCAGGGAGCTGTTTTTT
TRBJ2-7 | many | TRBV7-9 | TRBD2 | CASSSTTGWASGEWSYEQYF | TGTGCCAGCAGCTCCACAACAGGGTGGGCTAGCGGGGAGTGGTCCTACGAGCAGTACTTC
TRBJ1-2 | few | TRBV10-3 | TRBD1 | CAISKTDRAEMGYTF | TGTGCCATCAGTAAAACAGACAGGGCAGAAATGGGCTACACCTTC
TRBJ2-3 | many | TRBV12-3/TRBV12-4 | TRBD2 | CASSSRLAESTDTQYF | TGTGCCAGCAGCTCCCGACTAGCGGAAAGCACAGATACGCAGTATTTT
TRBJ1-5 | NA | TRBV20-1 | TRBD1 | CSTWDRGSNQPQHF | TGCAGTACCTGGGACAGGGGGAGCAATCAGCCCCAGCATTTT
TRBJ2-1 | few | TRBV7-2 | NA | CASSLPPGEQFF | TGTGCCAGCAGCTTACCCCCCGGTGAGCAGTTCTTC
TRBJ1-3 | NA | TRBV2 | NA | CASSDAGAILGNTIYF | TGTGCCAGCAGTGACGCAGGGGCCATTCTAGGAAACACCATATATTTT